This T cell receptor (beta chain) is from a study of vaccination and CD4 T cells after COVID-19. Looking at the study overall: The cells were exposed to overlapping spike peptides originating from SARS-CoV-2, HCoV-NL63, HCoV-OC43 and HCoV-229E for stimulation. Study observations and caveats: Spike mono-reactivity marked 304 of 307 vaccine-specific clones in convalescent patients. The cohort comprised relatively few convalescent patients, and no early post-infection timepoints were analyzed.

J gave up 8 bases and V 3 bases, and 11 bases lay outside the gene matches. Germline V gene data show CDR1 as SEHNR and CDR2 as FQNEAQ (reference sequence). There are 16 residues in the CDR3. The treatment is: approximately nine-day PBMC culture with coronavirus spike peptide pools or control peptides (ViraFEST assay). Via ViraFEST, peptide pools expanded antigen-specific T cells before TCR sequencing. The Oncomine TCR Beta short-read assay was applied to DNA of cultured CD4+ T cells. TCRdb independently ran MiXCR on the PCR reads; one entry per CDR3 protein. The data hold 10,000 to 15,000 distinct CDR3 sequences, with around half observed a single time. About this clonotype itself: Its antigen is not identified.

The clonotype was recovered from a human donor who had recovered from COVID-19. What was sequenced was CD4+ T cells from blood, cultured in vitro. The J gene is TRBJ1-2, the V gene TRBV7-9; 11 nucleotides match TRBD1. Here the CDR3 reads CASSLGRTGGEGGYTF. CDR3 coding DNA: TGTGCCAGCAGCTTGGGAAGGACAGGGGGCGAAGGCGGCTACACCTTC.